These T cell receptor beta chains were read from a single sample in a study of CD8 T cells in Susac syndrome. TCRdb reprocessed the immunoSEQ multiplex PCR reads via MiXCR and lists one record per CDR3 protein. The table has around 81,000 distinct CDR3 sequences, 90% to 95% seen once. Sequencing was performed on CD8+ T cells from PBMCs. These receptor sequences come from a human donor with Susac syndrome. Both conserved end residues are part of each CDR3. Each record gives: clone size, J gene, V gene, D gene, CDR3 protein, CDR3 DNA. A D gene is named only where the DNA matches it firmly. The size entry is marked missing in some rows and otherwise reads once, few, many or a size class.

abundance: NA; j_gene: TRBJ1-2; v_gene: TRBV7-9; d_gene: NA; CDR3aa: CASSLGFDGYGYTF; CDR3nt: TGTGCCAGCAGCTTGGGCTTTGATGGCTATGGCTACACCTTC
abundance: NA; j_gene: TRBJ2-5; v_gene: TRBV24-1; d_gene: NA; CDR3aa: CATSDEKTQYF; CDR3nt: TGTGCCACCAGTGACGAGAAGACCCAGTACTTC
abundance: NA; j_gene: TRBJ2-5; v_gene: TRBV3-1; d_gene: TRBD2; CDR3aa: CASSQDEVVGLAGGPYQETQYF; CDR3nt: TGTGCCAGCAGCCAAGATGAGGTCGTGGGACTAGCGGGGGGACCATACCAAGAGACCCAGTACTTC
abundance: NA; j_gene: TRBJ2-1; v_gene: TRBV6-2/TRBV6-3; d_gene: NA; CDR3aa: CASSYMDTPYNEQFF; CDR3nt: TGTGCCAGCAGTTACATGGACACGCCCTACAATGAGCAGTTCTTC
abundance: NA; j_gene: TRBJ1-5; v_gene: TRBV7-2; d_gene: NA; CDR3aa: CASSLAWGGIQPQHF; CDR3nt: TGTGCCAGCAGCTTAGCGTGGGGTGGGATACAGCCCCAGCATTTT
abundance: NA; j_gene: TRBJ2-5; v_gene: TRBV11-2; d_gene: NA; CDR3aa: CASSLLGQETQYF; CDR3nt: TGTGCCAGCAGCTTATTAGGTCAAGAGACCCAGTACTTC
abundance: NA; j_gene: TRBJ2-7; v_gene: TRBV6-5; d_gene: TRBD2; CDR3aa: CASSLTSAFYEQYF; CDR3nt: TGTGCCAGCAGTTTAACTAGCGCTTTCTACGAGCAGTACTTC
abundance: NA; j_gene: TRBJ1-1; v_gene: TRBV27; d_gene: TRBD1; CDR3aa: CASSWDRGTGEAFF; CDR3nt: TGTGCCAGCAGTTGGGACAGGGGGACTGGTGAAGCTTTCTTT
abundance: NA; j_gene: TRBJ1-1; v_gene: TRBV19; d_gene: NA; CDR3aa: CATSSGTEAFF; CDR3nt: TGTGCCACTTCAAGTGGCACTGAAGCTTTCTTT
abundance: NA; j_gene: TRBJ2-1; v_gene: TRBV7-9; d_gene: NA; CDR3aa: CASSLMVPPNEQFF; CDR3nt: TGTGCCAGCAGCTTAATGGTCCCACCCAATGAGCAGTTCTTC
abundance: NA; j_gene: TRBJ1-2; v_gene: TRBV20-1; d_gene: TRBD1; CDR3aa: CSARDRDRVYGYTF; CDR3nt: TGCAGTGCTAGAGATCGAGACAGGGTCTATGGCTACACCTTC
abundance: NA; j_gene: TRBJ2-1; v_gene: TRBV30; d_gene: NA; CDR3aa: CAWSISGGASEQFF; CDR3nt: TGTGCCTGGAGTATAAGTGGGGGCGCCAGTGAGCAGTTCTTC
abundance: once; j_gene: TRBJ2-5; v_gene: TRBV13; d_gene: TRBD1; CDR3aa: CASSSTGQDGEETQYF; CDR3nt: TGTGCCAGCAGCTCGACGGGACAGGATGGAGAAGAGACCCAGTACTTC
abundance: once; j_gene: TRBJ1-2; v_gene: TRBV20-1; d_gene: NA; CDR3aa: CSASPETATSYGYTF; CDR3nt: TGCAGTGCTTCTCCGGAGACGGCTACGTCCTATGGCTACACCTTC
abundance: NA; j_gene: TRBJ2-1; v_gene: TRBV7-9; d_gene: NA; CDR3aa: CASSSGLRDEQFF; CDR3nt: TGTGCCAGCAGCTCTGGACTGAGGGATGAGCAGTTCTTC
abundance: few; j_gene: TRBJ2-7; v_gene: TRBV2; d_gene: TRBD2; CDR3aa: CATQTSGGYEQYF; CDR3nt: TGTGCCACCCAGACTAGCGGGGGTTACGAGCAGTACTTC
abundance: NA; j_gene: TRBJ2-5; v_gene: TRBV12-5; d_gene: NA; CDR3aa: CASGNEGAGEETQYF; CDR3nt: TGTGCTAGTGGTAATGAGGGTGCAGGGGAAGAGACCCAGTACTTC
abundance: once; j_gene: TRBJ2-2; v_gene: TRBV3-1; d_gene: NA; CDR3aa: CASSQVTENTGELFF; CDR3nt: TGTGCCAGCAGCCAAGTGACAGAGAACACCGGGGAGCTGTTTTTT
abundance: NA; j_gene: TRBJ2-1; v_gene: TRBV12-3/TRBV12-4; d_gene: NA; CDR3aa: CASSFPGLRQFF; CDR3nt: TGTGCCAGCAGCTTCCCGGGACTCCGGCAGTTCTTC
abundance: NA; j_gene: TRBJ2-7; v_gene: TRBV2; d_gene: NA; CDR3aa: CASRGRITYEQYF; CDR3nt: TGTGCCAGCAGAGGACGGATAACCTACGAGCAGTACTTC
abundance: NA; j_gene: TRBJ1-1; v_gene: TRBV7-8; d_gene: NA; CDR3aa: CASSSHGSGAEAFF; CDR3nt: TGTGCCAGCAGTTCACATGGATCGGGGGCTGAAGCTTTCTTT
abundance: once; j_gene: TRBJ1-1; v_gene: TRBV30; d_gene: NA; CDR3aa: CAWTGGNTEAFF; CDR3nt: TGTGCCTGGACAGGAGGTAACACTGAAGCTTTCTTT
abundance: NA; j_gene: TRBJ2-7; v_gene: TRBV29-1; d_gene: NA; CDR3aa: CSVSLTDSYEQYF; CDR3nt: TGCAGCGTGTCTCTGACAGACTCCTACGAGCAGTACTTC
abundance: NA; j_gene: TRBJ2-2; v_gene: TRBV29-1; d_gene: NA; CDR3aa: CSVEGEGSTGELFF; CDR3nt: TGCAGCGTTGAGGGAGAGGGATCCACCGGGGAGCTGTTTTTT
abundance: NA; j_gene: TRBJ1-2; v_gene: TRBV19; d_gene: TRBD1; CDR3aa: CASMDRVDGYGYTF; CDR3nt: TGTGCCAGTATGGACAGGGTTGATGGCTATGGCTACACCTTC
abundance: NA; j_gene: TRBJ2-7; v_gene: TRBV29-1; d_gene: NA; CDR3aa: CSVVGRSSYEQYF; CDR3nt: TGCAGCGTTGTGGGGAGGAGCTCCTACGAGCAGTACTTC
abundance: NA; j_gene: TRBJ2-3; v_gene: TRBV20-1; d_gene: TRBD2; CDR3aa: CSARDRDSGRGGTDTQYF; CDR3nt: TGCAGTGCTAGAGATCGAGATAGCGGGAGAGGTGGCACAGATACGCAGTATTTT
abundance: NA; j_gene: TRBJ1-4; v_gene: TRBV7-8; d_gene: NA; CDR3aa: CASSLDPRVNEKLFF; CDR3nt: TGTGCCAGCAGCTTAGACCCTAGGGTTAATGAAAAACTGTTTTTT
abundance: NA; j_gene: TRBJ2-1; v_gene: TRBV23-1; d_gene: NA; CDR3aa: CASSQSSGKGRYNEQFF; CDR3nt: TGCGCCAGCAGTCAATCATCAGGGAAGGGGCGCTACAATGAGCAGTTCTTC
abundance: NA; j_gene: TRBJ2-1; v_gene: TRBV3-1; d_gene: TRBD2; CDR3aa: CASSQTSGGAASYNEQFF; CDR3nt: TGTGCCAGCAGCCAGACTAGCGGGGGGGCGGCCTCCTACAATGAGCAGTTCTTC
abundance: NA; j_gene: TRBJ2-5; v_gene: TRBV2; d_gene: NA; CDR3aa: CASRDMGNQETQYF; CDR3nt: TGTGCCAGCAGGGACATGGGGAACCAAGAGACCCAGTACTTC
abundance: NA; j_gene: TRBJ2-7; v_gene: TRBV12-3/TRBV12-4; d_gene: NA; CDR3aa: CASSLRVVPYEQYF; CDR3nt: TGTGCCAGCAGTTTAAGGGTAGTCCCCTACGAGCAGTACTTC
abundance: NA; j_gene: TRBJ1-5; v_gene: TRBV15; d_gene: TRBD1; CDR3aa: CATSQDRESNQPQHF; CDR3nt: TGTGCCACCAGCCAGGACAGGGAGAGCAATCAGCCCCAGCATTTT